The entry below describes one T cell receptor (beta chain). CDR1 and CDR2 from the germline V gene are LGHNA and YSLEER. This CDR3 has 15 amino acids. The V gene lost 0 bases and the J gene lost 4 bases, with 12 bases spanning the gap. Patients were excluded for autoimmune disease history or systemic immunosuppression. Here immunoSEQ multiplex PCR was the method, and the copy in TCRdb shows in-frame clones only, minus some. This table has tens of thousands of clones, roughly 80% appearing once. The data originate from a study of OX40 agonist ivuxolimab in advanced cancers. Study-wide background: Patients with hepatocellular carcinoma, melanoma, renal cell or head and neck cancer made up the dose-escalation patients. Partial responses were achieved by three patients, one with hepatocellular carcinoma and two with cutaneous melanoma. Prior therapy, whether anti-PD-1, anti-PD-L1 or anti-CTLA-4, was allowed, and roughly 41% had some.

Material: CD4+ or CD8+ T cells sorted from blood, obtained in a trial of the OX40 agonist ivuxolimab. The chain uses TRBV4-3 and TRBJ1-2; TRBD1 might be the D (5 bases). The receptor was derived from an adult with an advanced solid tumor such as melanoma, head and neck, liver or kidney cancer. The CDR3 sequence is CASSQDSGGTYGYTF. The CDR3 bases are TGCGCCAGCAGCCAAGACTCGGGGGGGACCTATGGCTACACCTTC.